The following is a TCR beta chain sequence with its context. Isolation of CD8+ and CD4+ T cells was performed negatively, whereas enrichment of TEMRA cells was done by FACS. The data originate from a study of CD8 T cells in Susac syndrome. Germline CDR1 reads LGHNA; CDR2 reads YSLEER. V shed 5 bases, J shed 7 bases, and the junction held 8 bases outside the gene matches. The CDR3 is 15 amino acids. RNA in amounts of about 0.45 to 1 ug was reverse transcribed with random hexamers. TCRdb re-called the immunoSEQ multiplex PCR reads with MiXCR, one entry per CDR3 protein. The table records some 180,000 distinct CDR3 sequences, around 96% of them present only once.

The sequence derives from a human donor in good health. The chain has TRBV4-3 and TRBJ1-4; 9 nucleotides line up with TRBD1. Sequenced sample: CD4+ T cells from PBMCs. Here the CDR3 reads CASSGEDRGGEKLFF. CDR3 DNA: TGCGCCAGCAGCGGGGAGGACAGGGGTGGTGAAAAACTGTTTTTT.